This passage covers 19 T cell receptor beta chains from one sample sequenced in a study of blood T cells in healthy people across ages (dated by TCRdb to the mid-2010s). Libraries were constructed by 5' RACE. The data were produced on an Illumina HiSeq 2500. A second PCR of roughly 7 to 11 cycles was performed with a sample-barcoded 5' primer and a J-beta primer mix. TCRdb applied fastp at Q25 and MiXCR to the public reads, then kept only in-frame beta chains. Duplicate CDR3 protein sequences are folded into a single record with the most common DNA and genes. In all, the sample holds over a million distinct CDR3 sequences, and approximately 40% of those were seen once. The top ten constitute less than 8% of the sample. Sequenced input: blood. The receptor source for this set is a woman between 18 and 29 years old in good health.

This sequence joins TRBV20-1 and TRBJ2-3; 14 positions match TRBD2. With 2 bases clipped from V and 4 bases from J, the junction kept 11 bases outside the gene matches. Germline CDR1 reads DFQATT; CDR2 reads SNEGSKA (reference sequence). The CDR3 consists of 18 residues. The DNA of the CDR3 is TGCAGTGCTAGACCACCTGGGACTAGCGGGAGTTGGGCAGATACGCAGTATTTT. It is translated as CSARPPGTSGSWADTQYF.

This rearrangement joins TRBV6-6 to TRBJ1-1; tentatively, D is TRBD1 (6 bases). V was pared by 7 bases and J by 8 bases, with 17 bases between. This CDR3 is built from 13 residues. CDR1 and CDR2 (germline): MNHNY, SVGAGI (reference sequence). The CDR3 region is CASIRDTYKEAFF. The CDR3 nucleotides are TGTGCCAGCATCCGGGACACATACAAGGAAGCTTTCTTT.

V is TRBV10-3 and J is TRBJ2-1, with TRBD2 matching over 13 bases. V was pared by 6 bases and J by 0 bases, with 8 bases of the junction left unmatched. Germline-derived CDR1 and CDR2 are ENHRY and SYGVKD. The CDR3 consists of 18 residues. CDR3 bases: TGTGCCATCAGGTCGGGACTAGCGGGGAAAATCTCCTACAATGAGCAGTTCTTC. Encoded protein: CAIRSGLAGKISYNEQFF.

A word on this clonotype: This could be a read error, since a much larger clone is one nucleotide away. The chain has TRBV29-1 and TRBJ2-3; D possibly matches TRBD1 or TRBD2 (5 bases each). The germline CDR1 and CDR2 sequences are SQVTM and ANQGSEA. This CDR3 contains 14 residues. CDR3 sequence (DNA): TGCAGCGTTGAAGAGGGACCCCACGGGGATACGCGGTATTTT. Translating gives CSVEEGPHGDTRYF.

This clonotype has only a few counts. The chain joins TRBV20-1 to TRBJ2-3; TRBD1 matches at 9 bases. CDR1 is DFQATT, CDR2 SNEGSKA, per germline (reference sequence). Losses at the gene ends were 6 bases for V and 5 bases for J; bases not matched to a gene: 6. This CDR3 is 13 amino acids long. Here the CDR3 DNA reads TGCAGTGCGGGGACAGGGCCACGAGATACGCAGTATTTT. This encodes CSAGTGPRDTQYF.

The table lists this clonotype with many counts. The rearrangement uses TRBV12-5 and TRBJ2-3, with a tentative D call TRBD2 (6 bases). Deletions cut 1 base from V and 8 bases from J, with 13 bases between. Per germline, CDR1 LGHNT and CDR2 FRNRAP. The CDR3 length is 14 residues. The CDR3 loop is CASGLGQGSGTQYF. As DNA, the CDR3 is TGTGCTAGTGGTTTGGGGCAGGGTAGCGGTACGCAGTATTTT.

V gene TRBV11-2 combines with J gene TRBJ2-3, with D perhaps given as TRBD1 or TRBD2 (5 bases each). V was shortened by 5 bases and J by 10 bases, with 22 bases between the two germline ends. CDR1 SGHAT and CDR2 FQNNGV come from the germline V gene. This CDR3 is 15 amino acids long. CDR3 sequence (DNA): TGTGCCAGCAGCCCATCGGACTCTCGAGGGGATGCGCAGTATTTT. Translation: CASSPSDSRGDAQYF.

This chain joins TRBV3-1 and TRBJ2-3; 10 nucleotides match TRBD2. The V gene end was trimmed by 4 bases and the J gene end by 6 bases; junction bases not matched to a gene: 10. In germline, CDR1 is LGHDT, CDR2 YNNKEL (reference sequence). This CDR3 contains 16 residues. The CDR3, as DNA: TGTGCCAGCAGCCCAGCAGGTCGAGCGGGGGGGGATACGCAGTATTTT. It specifies CASSPAGRAGGDTQYF.

This clonotype occurred once. V usage is TRBV4-2 and J usage is TRBJ2-7; 10 bases match TRBD2. V gave up 0 bases and J gave up 5 bases; unmatched junction bases: 13. This CDR3 has 18 residues. From germline, CDR1 is LGHNA and CDR2 YNFKEQ. In DNA form, the CDR3 reads TGTGCCAGCAGCCAAGATCGGTGGCTAGCGGGAGTGTGGGACGAGCAGTACTTC. Translating it yields CASSQDRWLAGVWDEQYF.

This rearrangement joins TRBV6-5 to TRBJ2-1; D gene ambiguous. Germline assignment: CDR1 MNHEY and CDR2 SVGAGI. Trimming stripped 0 bases from V and 7 bases from J, with 4 bases between. The CDR3 is made up of 12 amino acids. The CDR3 nucleotides read TGTGCCAGCAGTTACTCGAATAATGAGCAGTTCTTC. This encodes CASSYSNNEQFF.

CDR3 sequence (DNA): TGTGCCAGCAGCAAACCAAACCGGTACGGCTACGAGCAGTACTTC. Amino acid sequence: CASSKPNRYGYEQYF. This rearrangement joins TRBV21-1 to TRBJ2-7. TRBV21-1 counts as a pseudogene. The CDR3 loop spans 15 amino acids.

This chain joins TRBV3-1 and TRBJ1-5; possible D gene TRBD1, 6 bases. V dropped 1 base and J dropped 12 bases, with 16 bases sitting between them. The CDR3 covers 14 residues. Germline lookup yields CDR1 LGHDT and CDR2 YNNKEL (reference sequence). Here the CDR3 DNA reads TGTGCCAGCAGCCAAGGGGGGGCCTCCGGGGTCCAGCATTTT. Translation gives CASSQGGASGVQHF.

This clonotype has just a few counts. This chain joins TRBV7-7 and TRBJ2-3, with 10 bases matching TRBD1. This CDR3 comprises 15 residues. Looked up from germline, CDR1 is SSHAT and CDR2 is FNYEAQ (reference sequence). The CDR3 region is CASAFGQGVQDTQYF. The CDR3 DNA reads as TGTGCTAGCGCTTTCGGACAGGGGGTTCAAGATACGCAGTATTTT.

The V call is TRBV28, the J call TRBJ2-7; 7 nucleotides match TRBD1. CDR1 is MDHEN, CDR2 SYDVKM, per germline. The V segment lost 5 bases and the J segment 3 bases; nucleotides outside the gene matches: 10. The CDR3 length is 15 residues. The CDR3 region has the DNA TGTGCCAGCAGTACGACAGGGCCTTACCGCTACGAGCAGTACTTC. It specifies CASSTTGPYRYEQYF. The full variable domain, rest sourced from reference TRBV28 and TRBJ2-7, is DVKVTQSSRYLVKRTGEKVFLECVQDMDHENMFWYRQDPGLGLRLIYFSYDVKMKEKGDIPEGYSVSREKKERFSLILESASTNQTSMYLCASSTTGPYRYEQYFGPGTRLTVT.

The J gene is TRBJ2-1, the V gene TRBV27; 10 positions match TRBD2. The V and J ends lost 3 bases and 9 bases, in that order; junction bases with no gene match: 5. Germline V gives CDR1 MNHEY, CDR2 SMNVEV (reference sequence). The CDR3 extends over 14 amino acids. CDR3 sequence (DNA): TGTGCCAGCAGTTTCGGGACTAGCGAAACTGAGCAGTTCTTC. Translation gives CASSFGTSETEQFF.

V is TRBV29-1 and J is TRBJ1-1; D may be TRBD1 (6 bases). Trimming took off 6 bases at V and 13 bases at J, with 27 bases between the two ends. From germline, CDR1 is SQVTM and CDR2 ANQGSEA. The CDR3 runs to 14 residues. CDR3 region: CSVEDYPGTKGVFF. CDR3 coding DNA: TGCAGCGTAGAGGATTACCCCGGGACAAAGGGCGTTTTCTTT.

The chain is built from TRBV10-2 and TRBJ1-4, with a possible D match to TRBD1 (6 bases). Germline lookup yields CDR1 WSHSY and CDR2 SAAADI. The CDR3 contains 15 residues. V was shortened by 6 bases and J by 5 bases, with 16 bases between the two germline ends. The CDR3 bases are TGCGCCAGCAGGGTAACAGGGACCTCCAATGAAAAACTGTTTTTT. Its protein product is CASRVTGTSNEKLFF.

This clonotype was picked up many times. The rearrangement uses TRBV11-2 and TRBJ1-2, with TRBD1 as a possible D gene (6 bases). Trimming pared 1 base from V and 8 bases from J, leaving 14 bases between. CDR3 length: 14 residues. Per the germline V gene, CDR1 is SGHAT and CDR2 is FQNNGV. Written as DNA, the CDR3 is TGTGCCAGCAGCTTAGCTTGGGGGGGCGGCGGCTACACCTTC. Its translation is CASSLAWGGGGYTF.

CDR3 amino acids: CASSVQGANEKLFF. The CDR3, as DNA: TGTGCCAGCAGCGTACAGGGGGCTAATGAAAAACTGTTTTTT. The gene calls are TRBV9 and TRBJ1-4, with 7 bases identical to TRBD1. This CDR3 has 14 amino acids. Germline V gene lookup returns CDR1 SGDLS and CDR2 YYNGEE. After removal of 1 base from V and 3 bases from J, the junction contained 0 bases not matched to a gene.